The 7 T cell receptor beta chains listed next were all sequenced from one sample in a study of molecular identifiers for immune sequencing clone quantification. TCRdb independently ran MiXCR on the PCR reads; one entry per CDR3 protein. The sample records 400,000 to 600,000 distinct CDR3 sequences, over 20% being singletons. Sequencing was carried out using naive CD8+ T cells from blood, with Jurkat cell RNA spiked in. Subset defined: FACS-sorted CD8+CD4-CCR7+CD45RA+ naive T cells. The receptor set was obtained from a human donor in good health. Some libraries in this study had Jurkat cell RNA spiked in.

This clonotype was seen more than once but under ten times. V is TRBV20-1 and J is TRBJ2-7, with 8 bases that match TRBD1. The V segment lost 0 bases and the J segment 6 bases; nucleotides outside the gene matches: 4. Germline V lookup: CDR1 DFQATT, CDR2 SNEGSKA (reference sequence). This CDR3 spans 13 amino acids. The CDR3 DNA reads TGCAGTGCTAGAGAACTACAGGGGGGCGAGCAGTACTTC. It is translated as CSARELQGGEQYF.

This clonotype was counted at least ten times. The chain uses TRBV28 and TRBJ1-1, with a possible D match to TRBD1 (5 bases). The CDR3 loop spans 12 amino acids. The germline gives CDR1 MDHEN, CDR2 SYDVKM. Trimming pared 7 bases from V and 5 bases from J, leaving 11 bases between. This chain's CDR3 is CASTRVWTEAFF. CDR3 DNA sequence: TGTGCCAGCACCAGGGTGTGGACTGAAGCTTTCTTT. Full variable domain (rest looked up from reference TRBV28 and TRBJ1-1): DVKVTQSSRYLVKRTGEKVFLECVQDMDHENMFWYRQDPGLGLRLIYFSYDVKMKEKGDIPEGYSVSREKKERFSLILESASTNQTSMYLCASTRVWTEAFFGQGTRLTVV.

This clonotype was found many times. The V and J genes are TRBV7-2 and TRBJ1-1; D perhaps matches TRBD1 (5 bases). The CDR3 has 14 amino acids. Germline loops: CDR1 SGHTA, CDR2 FQGNSA. Between the trimmed V and J ends, which lost 5 bases and 3 bases, there was a span of 13 bases. The CDR3 spells CASSLRGGDTEAFF. CDR3 bases: TGTGCCAGCAGCCTCCGGGGGGGAGACACTGAAGCTTTCTTT. The variable domain in full, with the rest retrieved from reference TRBV7-2 and TRBJ1-1, is GAGVSQSPSNKVTEKGKDVELRCDPISGHTALYWYRQSLGQGLEFLIYFQGNSAPDKSGLPSDRFSAERTGGSVSTLTIQRTQQEDSAVYLCASSLRGGDTEAFFGQGTRLTVV.

This clonotype was observed at least ten times. This rearrangement joins TRBV28 to TRBJ1-4; 9 positions match TRBD1. There are 15 residues in the CDR3. Germline CDR1 reads MDHEN; CDR2 reads SYDVKM. V shed 0 bases and J 13 bases; nucleotides not matched to a gene: 9. The CDR3 nucleotides are TGTGCCAGCAGTTTATGGGGGACAGGGTGGAACGGACTGTTTTTT. Encoded protein: CASSLWGTGWNGLFF.

This clonotype was seen a handful of times. The chain couples TRBV5-6 to TRBJ1-5; D not resolved. This CDR3 region has 14 residues. The germline V gene has CDR1 SGHDT and CDR2 YYEEEE. Trimming cost V 1 base and J 4 bases, with 9 bases left between them. Here the CDR3 DNA reads TGTGCCAGCAGCTTGTTGGTGGGAAATCAGCCCCAGCATTTT. Protein sequence: CASSLLVGNQPQHF.

V gene TRBV7-9 combines with J gene TRBJ1-6, with D unresolved. The germline CDR1 and CDR2 sequences are SEHNR and FQNEAQ (reference sequence). The CDR3 is made up of 13 amino acids. V was cut by 4 bases and J by 18 bases, with 19 bases left in between. The CDR3 DNA reads TGTGCCAGCAGCTCCCCTAGAGCAGGACGGGCCCACTTT. Translation gives CASSSPRAGRAHF. The full variable domain, completed using reference TRBV7-9 and TRBJ1-6, is DTGVSQNPRHKITKRGQNVTFRCDPISEHNRLYWYRQTLGQGPEFLTYFQNEAQLEKSRLLSDRFSAERPKGSFSTLEIQRTEQGDSAMYLCASSSPRAGRAHFGNGTRLTVT.

This clonotype was found many times. The J gene is TRBJ2-1, the V gene TRBV6-2 or TRBV6-3; no clear D gene. V was clipped by 2 bases and J by 9 bases, with 17 bases between them. This CDR3 is built from 15 residues. The V gene's germline CDR1 is MNHEY and CDR2 SVGEGT. CDR3 sequence (DNA): TGTGCCAGCAGTTACGGTTCGTTAGCCAGTGGTGAGCAGTTCTTC. Its protein product is CASSYGSLASGEQFF.